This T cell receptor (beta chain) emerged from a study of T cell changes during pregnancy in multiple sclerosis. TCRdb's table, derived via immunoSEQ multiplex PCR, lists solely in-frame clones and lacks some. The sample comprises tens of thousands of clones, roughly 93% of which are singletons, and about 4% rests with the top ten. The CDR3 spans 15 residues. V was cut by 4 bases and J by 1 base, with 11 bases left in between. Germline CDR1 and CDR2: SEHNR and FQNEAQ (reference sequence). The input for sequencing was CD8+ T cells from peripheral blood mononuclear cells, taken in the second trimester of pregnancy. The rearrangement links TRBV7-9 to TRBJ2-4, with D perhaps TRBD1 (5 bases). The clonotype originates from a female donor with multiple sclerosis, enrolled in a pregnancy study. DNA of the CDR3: TGTGCCAGCAGCTCCCCCGCAGGGGCCAAAAACATTCAGTACTTC. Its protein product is CASSSPAGAKNIQYF.